The T cell receptor beta chain under discussion was sequenced for a study of CD8+ T cells in alopecia areata. Study-level background: Oral tofacitinib (5 to 10 mg twice daily) was administered to treated patients. General study results and limits: Affected lesional scalp, above all in alopecia totalis/universalis, was more clonal than normal scalp.

Following RNA extraction, reverse transcription yielded cDNA that acted as the sequencing template. The method was immunoSEQ multiplex PCR; TCRdb's version includes in-frame clones alone and lacks a portion of them. Counted here are 130,000 to 150,000 clones, 85% to 90% occurring once; the ten biggest clones make up more than 12%. Concerning this clone itself: Its target is unknown.

This CDR3 comprises 14 residues. Germline V CDR1 and CDR2: SQVTM, ANQGSEA. Trimming removed 1 base at V and 5 bases at J, with 15 bases between. PBMCs, the starting material, were the source of sorted CD4+ and CD8+ T cells. The rearrangement uses TRBV29-1 and TRBJ2-7, with D perhaps matching TRBD1 (6 bases). The sequence came from a human donor with alopecia areata. Sequenced here: CD8+ T cells sorted from blood, sampled at week 0. The CDR3 loop reads CSVEVGQGKNEQYF. CDR3 DNA sequence: TGCAGCGTTGAAGTAGGTCAGGGGAAGAACGAGCAGTACTTC.